Listed here is a single T cell receptor (beta chain). Its antigen is unknown. The record originates from a study of vaccination effects on CD4 cells after COVID-19. TCRdb keeps only in-frame clones here, not all; method: immunoSEQ multiplex PCR. The table includes 50,000 to 60,000 clones, about two thirds detected once. Study-level findings and limits: Convalescent patients were few in the study, and early post-infection timepoints were absent. Both infection-induced and vaccine-induced clones contracted markedly at late post-vaccination timepoints.

This CDR3 has 13 amino acids. Germline trimming cut 6 bases from V and 4 bases from J; bases unmatched to any gene: 8. The germline gives CDR1 SQVTM, CDR2 ANQGSEA. Sequencing in the ViraFEST assay came after antigen-specific CD4+ T cells had been expanded with viral peptide pools, which were used to stimulate PBMC. Culture lasted about nine days before CD4+ T cell isolation. Vaccinated participants had no history of SARS-CoV-2 infection and tested negative for nucleocapsid antibodies. The researchers cultured 1.5 million to 2.5 million PBMC per well with 8.5 to 10 IU/ml IL-2 and approximately 9.9 ug/ml peptides.

This sequence originates from a human donor who received a COVID-19 vaccine. Sequenced here: CD4+ T cells from PBMCs cultured with SARS-CoV-2 spike peptides, sampled before COVID-19 vaccination. The chain is built from TRBV29-1 and TRBJ1-2; 7 positions match TRBD1. The CDR3 sequence: CSVETGTVYGYTF. The CDR3, as DNA: TGCAGCGTCGAGACCGGGACAGTCTATGGCTACACCTTC.